This section outlines one T cell receptor beta chain sequence together with its context. This receptor's antigen is unknown. The sample holds no much larger clone one base away, and base qualities are not on file. TCRbeta CDR3 regions were amplified from genomic DNA by means of the immunoSEQ Assay, a bias-controlled multiplex PCR. The paper's processing steps were these. Within the assay, amplification of reference gene primers was used to estimate how many nucleated cells each sample contained. To quantify the absolute abundance of each unique TCRbeta CDR3 rearrangement, sequence reads were collapsed and filtered. For each sample, productive Simpson clonality was calculated as the square root of Simpson's diversity index over productive rearrangements. As stored in TCRdb, this immuneACCESS dataset retains in-frame rearrangements with V and J assigned. A fraction of the clones does not appear; measured against another copy, unresolved V genes explain less than half of the discrepancy, and the remainder lacks a known reason. The V and J calls and clone size were taken over from that table, and D and trimming were inferred from the DNA. Present in this sample are around 260,000 clones, more than 75% of which were seen just once. The top ten hold approximately 1.6% of the sample.

A second Seattle source provided samples from volunteer blood donors who had recovered from COVID-19. Each collaborating institution followed its own protocols to collect whole blood in K2EDTA tubes. Collaborator samples were shipped for TCRbeta analysis as frozen whole blood, isolated PBMCs, or DNA extracted from either sample type. These data are taken from a study of blood T cell repertoires in COVID-19 (dated by TCRdb to between 2020 and 2021). At the level of the whole study: The collaborator samples originated in the United States, Italy and Spain and spanned the acute and convalescent phases of COVID-19. The prospective study material was composed of cDNA or gDNA derived from T cells, B-cell-depleted T cells, or PBMCs. Subjects who had been exposed to COVID-19, were actively infected with it, or had recovered from it provided the deeply sampled blood TCRbeta repertoires that made up the dataset. The repertoires were released in a freely available public database intended as a resource for research on the immune response to SARS-CoV-2. Samples came from the ongoing ImmuneRACE study (first 160 participants) plus 1,254 subjects from 6 global collaborators. Nearly every sample came with metadata listing a de-identified subject ID, COVID-19 status, age in years and sex. Where HLA class I and class II types were available, the types were taken from metadata supplied by the sample provider, not from assay-based typing.

Study-wide findings and limitations: The quantity of clinical and demographic metadata differed by source and by participant and was supplied without curation.

This TCR was sampled from a woman in her thirties or forties who had recovered from COVID-19. Sequencing used peripheral blood.

The DNA is TGTGCCAGCAGTCCATCGACGGGGATTCACTCCTATAATTCACCCCTCCACTTT. Its translation reads: CASSPSTGIHSYNSPLHF. The rearranged segments are TRBV6-6 and TRBJ1-6, with the D gene not clear enough to name. The junction shows trimming of 5 bases on V and 0 bases on J, plus 17 bases between the germline ends. Via the germline V gene (reference sequence), CDR1 is MNHNY and CDR2 SVGAGI. The CDR3 goes from the cysteine to the phenylalanine over 18 residues. The retained sequence is limited to the CDR3, 54 bases, with the frame set at the first base.